This record concerns one TCR beta chain sequence. The antigen this receptor binds is unknown. No much larger clone is present one base from it, and per-base qualities are unavailable. In the same sample, other DNA sequences code for this CDR3. TCRbeta CDR3 regions were profiled by bias-controlled multiplex PCR amplification of genomic DNA with the immunoSEQ Assay. Regarding the original processing steps: The absolute abundance of each unique TCRbeta CDR3 region was quantified after sequences were collapsed and filtered. Two models were used to test differential abundance: a binomial model (Fisher-equivalent) and a beta-binomial model that adds time-dependent variance fitted from healthy donors. Clones with fewer than 5 combined templates were excluded, and clones with Benjamini-Hochberg FDR below 0.01 were called differentially abundant. Beta-binomial variance was modeled as a function of total template count across the two samples using the form v = (b*log(k)+a)^2. This immuneACCESS table, as held by TCRdb, lists in-frame sequences with V and J called but not all clones. Of the missing ones, under half trace to an unresolved V gene in checked studies; the others have no known cause. V and J calls and clone size are given by that table; D and trimming were obtained from the DNA. The sample has 50,000 to 70,000 clones on record, around 87% of them singletons. The ten largest account for approximately 4.7% of the sample.

No immune events, such as infections, were documented for the healthy donors during the collection period. Blood repertoires from healthy donors were used as a training cohort for calibrating time-dependent variance in a beta-binomial model of differential abundance of T-cell clones. There were about ten healthy donors in the training cohort, of whom 3 were female and 7 were male. On average the donors were about 45 years old, and their ages spanned roughly 29 to 70 years. Obtained from a commercial supplier, whole blood was collected from each healthy donor at three time points set around two weeks apart. Genomic DNA was extracted from unsorted whole blood for immunosequencing. The record originates from a study of identifying expanded T cells in peripheral blood (dated by TCRdb to the late 2010s). Background for the entire study: Technical replicates were generated by sequencing separate aliquots of the same genomic DNA pool, with four replicates compared pairwise. Findings and caveats that apply to the study as a whole: The authors expected biological variance in healthy repertoires might increase further over much longer intervals such as months to years. Around 1.3 differentially abundant clones were flagged by the binomial model between technical replicates, whereas about 16 and 20 were flagged over approximately two weeks and four weeks, respectively. For all healthy donors, the variance in clone template counts between approximately two-week samples rose significantly as total template count increased. The beta-binomial model significantly reduced the number of clones called differentially abundant and the false-positive rate across all healthy-donor time intervals.

Trimming at the junction amounts to 0 bases on V and 4 bases on J, and the germline ends lie 4 bases apart. The CDR3 covers 12 residues, taking in both the cysteine and the phenylalanine. The entry retains the CDR3 DNA only, 36 bases that are in frame from base 1. The germline V gene specifies SNHLY as CDR1 and FYNNEI as CDR2. The rearranged chain carries TRBV2 and TRBJ2-7; the D segment cannot be called with confidence. Sequencing input: blood. The clonotype was recovered from a person between 18 and 70 years old in good health. In nucleotides, the sequence is TGTGCCAGCAGTGAAGCAGGGTACGAGCAGTACTTC. Its translation reads: CASSEAGYEQYF.